These T cell receptor beta chains were read from a single sample in a study of cytomegalovirus exposure and HLA in healthy donors. Assay used: immunoSEQ multiplex PCR; TCRdb lists only in-frame clones, some missing. The table has about 210,000 clones, around 87% seen once. The sample consisted of PBMCs. The source of these receptors is a boy younger than 10 in good health and CMV-seronegative. CDR3s include the opening cysteine and the closing phenylalanine or tryptophan. Fields, in order: J gene, D gene, V gene, CDR3 length, clone size, CDR3 protein, CDR3 DNA. D genes are given only for firm matches. The size field is filled for only some rows; it gives once, few, many or a size class.

TRBJ1-2,.,TRBV6-1,12,few,CASSGPGYGYTF,TGTGCCAGCAGTGGGCCGGGGTATGGCTACACCTTC
TRBJ2-2,TRBD2,TRBV2,16,once,CASSDGGGAVGGELFF,TGTGCCAGCAGTGACGGCGGGGGGGCGGTGGGCGGGGAGCTGTTTTTT
TRBJ2-2,TRBD2,TRBV2,21,.,CASSEAKLADSGGAFKGELFF,TGTGCCAGCAGTGAAGCGAAACTGGCCGACTCGGGGGGGGCATTCAAGGGGGAGCTGTTTTTT
TRBJ2-7,TRBD2,TRBV28,14,.,CASSLGGITYEQYF,TGTGCCAGCAGTTTGGGAGGGATCACCTACGAGCAGTACTTC
TRBJ2-7,TRBD2,TRBV5-1,16,once,CASSWTSGGSSYEQYF,TGCGCCAGCAGTTGGACTAGCGGGGGGAGCTCCTACGAGCAGTACTTC
TRBJ2-1,TRBD1,TRBV7-9,16,.,CALQGERLNTYNEQFF,TGTGCTCTTCAGGGGGAGCGGCTAAATACCTACAATGAGCAGTTCTTC
TRBJ2-7,TRBD1,TRBV10-2,14,.,CASSVGTGVYEQYF,TGCGCCAGCAGTGTGGGGACAGGGGTATACGAGCAGTACTTC
TRBJ2-7,.,TRBV1,15,.,CTSSQTYQIHYEQYF,TGCACCAGCAGCCAAACATATCAAATACATTACGAGCAGTACTTC
TRBJ2-7,TRBD1,TRBV19,14,.,CASSPDRDRDEQYF,TGTGCCAGTAGTCCTGACAGGGACCGCGACGAGCAGTACTTC
TRBJ2-5,TRBD2,TRBV30,16,.,CAWSSLTGGSQETQYF,TGTGCCTGGAGTAGTTTAACGGGGGGTTCTCAAGAGACCCAGTACTTC
TRBJ2-6,.,TRBV9,14,.,CASSVVSGNHVLTF,TGTGCCAGCAGCGTAGTTTCAGGGAACCACGTCCTGACTTTC
TRBJ1-1,.,TRBV23-1,15,.,CASIQLAGLETEAFF,TGCGCCAGCATCCAACTTGCGGGTTTAGAGACTGAAGCTTTCTTT
TRBJ2-7,TRBD2,TRBV28,17,.,CASRSITRGLADYEQYF,TGTGCCAGCAGATCTATCACACGAGGACTAGCGGACTACGAGCAGTACTTC
TRBJ1-2,.,TRBV5-1,14,.,CASNPSPGLPGYTF,TGCGCCAGCAACCCGAGCCCAGGGCTGCCTGGCTACACCTTC
TRBJ2-2,.,TRBV30,13,.,CAWSVLDTGELFF,TGTGCCTGGAGTGTTCTCGACACCGGGGAGCTGTTTTTT
TRBJ2-5,.,TRBV4-1,15,.,CASSTQTGQAETQYF,TGCGCCAGCAGCACCCAGACCGGTCAAGCGGAGACCCAGTACTTC
TRBJ1-2,.,TRBV7-9,13,.,CSSSSGIVDGYTF,TGTTCCAGCAGCTCAGGGATTGTAGATGGCTACACCTTC
TRBJ2-2,TRBD2,TRBV5-6,15,.,CASSLAGRSTGELFF,TGTGCCAGCAGCTTGGCCGGGAGGAGTACCGGGGAGCTGTTTTTT
TRBJ2-7,.,TRBV7-9,14,.,CSSSLPQNNYEQYF,TGTTCCAGCAGCTTACCTCAGAACAACTACGAGCAGTACTTC
TRBJ1-2,TRBD1,TRBV28,17,.,CASSSLPRATGAYGYTF,TGTGCCAGCAGTTCCTTACCACGAGCCACAGGGGCCTATGGCTACACCTTC
TRBJ2-7,.,TRBV28,15,.,CASSIGGIKDYEQYF,TGTGCCAGCAGTATAGGAGGGATCAAGGACTACGAGCAGTACTTC
TRBJ1-2,.,TRBV18,15,.,CASSPTGRGRNGYTF,TGTGCCAGCTCACCAACGGGCAGGGGTAGGAATGGCTACACCTTC
TRBJ1-4,TRBD1,TRBV27,16,.,CASSSPTRDREGKLFF,TGTGCCAGCAGTTCCCCAACCCGGGACAGGGAGGGAAAACTGTTTTTT
TRBJ1-1,.,TRBV19,14,once,CASRLQGGITEAFF,TGTGCCAGTAGGCTTCAGGGTGGGATCACTGAAGCTTTCTTT
TRBJ2-2,.,TRBV6-5,14,.,CASSYDWDTGELFF,TGTGCCAGCAGTTACGACTGGGACACCGGGGAGCTGTTTTTT
TRBJ2-3,.,TRBV9,15,.,CASSFDYGSTDTQYF,TGTGCCAGCAGCTTTGACTATGGGAGCACAGATACGCAGTATTTT
TRBJ2-7,.,TRBV28,14,.,CASRSTGLFYEQYF,TGTGCCAGCAGGAGCACAGGGCTATTTTACGAGCAGTACTTC
TRBJ1-2,.,TRBV6-1,16,.,CASSEYRTATHYGYTF,TGTGCCAGCAGTGAGTATCGGACAGCCACCCACTATGGCTACACCTTC
TRBJ2-1,TRBD1,TRBV7-9,16,.,CASSSRVGQDNEEQFF,TGTGCCAGCAGCAGTAGGGTGGGACAGGACAATGAAGAGCAGTTCTTC
TRBJ2-7,.,TRBV29-1,15,.,CSALRIRDGDYEQYF,TGCAGCGCCCTCAGAATACGCGACGGAGACTACGAGCAGTACTTC
TRBJ2-1,TRBD2,TRBV6-1,15,.,CASIHSGKLGNEQFF,TGTGCCAGCATCCATAGCGGGAAATTGGGCAATGAGCAGTTCTTC
TRBJ2-1,.,TRBV28,11,.,CASSPHNEQFF,TGTGCCAGCAGTCCTCACAATGAGCAGTTCTTC
TRBJ2-7,.,TRBV6-6,16,.,CASSYGGAVSSYEQYF,TGTGCCAGCAGTTACGGAGGGGCCGTGAGCTCCTACGAGCAGTACTTC
TRBJ1-5,.,TRBV28,17,.,CASSIRQVRLSNQPQHF,TGTGCCAGCAGTATACGACAGGTCCGGCTCAGCAATCAGCCCCAGCATTTT
TRBJ2-7,.,TRBV21-1,13,.,CASRGGDSYEQYF,TGTGCCAGCAGGGGAGGGGACTCCTACGAGCAGTACTTC
TRBJ1-4,.,TRBV5-6,16,.,CASSLGGNGGNEKLFF,TGTGCCAGCAGCCTCGGAGGGAATGGGGGGAATGAAAAACTGTTTTTT
TRBJ1-1,.,TRBV6-6,14,.,CASSYEYKNTEAFF,TGTGCCAGCAGTTACGAATACAAGAACACTGAAGCTTTCTTT
TRBJ2-6,.,TRBV14,18,.,CASTPRQGSYSGANVLTF,TGTGCCAGCACCCCCCGGCAGGGGTCATACAGTGGGGCCAACGTCCTGACTTTC
TRBJ2-5,.,TRBV7-6,14,.,CASSPLVPGETQYF,TGTGCCAGCAGCCCCCTTGTCCCCGGAGAGACCCAGTACTTC
TRBJ2-1,TRBD2,TRBV19,17,.,CASSPTKLAGVYNEQFF,TGTGCCAGTAGTCCCACCAAGCTAGCGGGAGTTTACAATGAGCAGTTCTTC
TRBJ2-2,.,TRBV4-1,18,once,CASSQEGGVTGPTGELFF,TGCGCCAGCAGCCAAGAGGGGGGGGTGACAGGTCCGACCGGGGAGCTGTTTTTT
TRBJ1-3,.,TRBV7-9,16,.,CASSRFQGSSGNTIYF,TGTGCCAGCAGTCGTTTTCAGGGGAGTTCTGGAAACACCATATATTTT
TRBJ1-1,.,TRBV15,13,.,CATSSQGRTEAFF,TGTGCCACCAGCTCCCAGGGGCGCACTGAAGCTTTCTTT
TRBJ2-1,TRBD2,TRBV6-5,14,.,CASSFERERGEQFF,TGTGCCAGCAGTTTCGAGCGGGAGCGAGGTGAGCAGTTCTTC
TRBJ2-7,.,TRBV29-1,15,.,CSVGPGGLGAGEQYF,TGCAGCGTTGGCCCAGGGGGACTTGGGGCCGGGGAGCAGTACTTC
TRBJ2-7,.,TRBV7-8,16,.,CASSPGRGLGSYEQYF,TGTGCCAGCAGCCCAGGACGGGGATTGGGCTCCTACGAGCAGTACTTC
TRBJ1-4,.,TRBV6-1,17,.,CASSEVNRGAYNEKLFF,TGTGCCAGCAGTGAAGTAAATCGGGGGGCGTATAATGAAAAACTGTTTTTT